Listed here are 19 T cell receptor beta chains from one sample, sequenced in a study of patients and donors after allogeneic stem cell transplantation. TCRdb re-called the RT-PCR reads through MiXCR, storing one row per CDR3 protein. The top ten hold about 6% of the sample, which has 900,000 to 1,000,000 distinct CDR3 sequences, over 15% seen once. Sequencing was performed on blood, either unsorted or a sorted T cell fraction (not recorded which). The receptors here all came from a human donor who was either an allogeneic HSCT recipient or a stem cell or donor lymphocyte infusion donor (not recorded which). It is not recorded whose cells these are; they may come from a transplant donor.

The CDR3 bases are TGCAGTGCTAGTACAGGACGTGGTGGCTACACCTTC. It encodes CSASTGRGGYTF. The chain employs TRBV20-1 and TRBJ1-2; maybe TRBD1 (5 bases). V lost 3 bases, J lost 7 bases, and 12 bases lay in between. CDR3 size: 12 residues. Germline-derived CDR1 and CDR2 are DFQATT and SNEGSKA (reference sequence).

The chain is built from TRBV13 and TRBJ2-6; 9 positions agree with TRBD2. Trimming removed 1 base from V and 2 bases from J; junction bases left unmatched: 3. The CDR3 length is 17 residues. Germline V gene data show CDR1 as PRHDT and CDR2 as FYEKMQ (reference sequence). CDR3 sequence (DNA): TGTGCCAGCAGCTTAGTGCGGGAGGGCCCTGGGGCCAACGTCCTGACTTTC. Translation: CASSLVREGPGANVLTF. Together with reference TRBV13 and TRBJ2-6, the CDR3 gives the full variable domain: AAGVIQSPRHLIKEKRETATLKCYPIPRHDTVYWYQQGPGQDPQFLISFYEKMQSDKGSIPDRFSAQQFSDYHSELNMSSLELGDSALYFCASSLVREGPGANVLTFGAGSRLTVL.

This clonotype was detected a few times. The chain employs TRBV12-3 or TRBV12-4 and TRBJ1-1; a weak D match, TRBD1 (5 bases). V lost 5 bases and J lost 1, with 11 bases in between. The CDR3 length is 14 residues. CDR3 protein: CASSVDSTNTEAFF. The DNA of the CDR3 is TGTGCCAGCAGTGTAGACAGCACGAACACTGAAGCTTTCTTT.

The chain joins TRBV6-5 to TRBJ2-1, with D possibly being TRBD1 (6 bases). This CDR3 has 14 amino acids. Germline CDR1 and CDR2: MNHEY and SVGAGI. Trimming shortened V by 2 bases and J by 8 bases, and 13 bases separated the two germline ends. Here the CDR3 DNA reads TGTGCCAGCAGTTACCCCGGACAGACGGATGAGCAGTTCTTC. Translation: CASSYPGQTDEQFF.

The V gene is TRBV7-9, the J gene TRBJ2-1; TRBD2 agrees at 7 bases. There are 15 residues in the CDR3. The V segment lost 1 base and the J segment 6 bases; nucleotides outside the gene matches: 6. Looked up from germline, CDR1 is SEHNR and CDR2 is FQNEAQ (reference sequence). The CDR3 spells CASSLGRTGGNEQFF. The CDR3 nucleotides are TGTGCCAGCAGCTTAGGTCGGACGGGGGGCAATGAGCAGTTCTTC.

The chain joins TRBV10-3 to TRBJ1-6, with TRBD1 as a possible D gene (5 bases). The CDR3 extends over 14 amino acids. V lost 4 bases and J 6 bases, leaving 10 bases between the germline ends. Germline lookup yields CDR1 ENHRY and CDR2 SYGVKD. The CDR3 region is CAISAGRANSPLHF. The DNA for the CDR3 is TGTGCCATCAGTGCGGGACGGGCTAATTCACCCCTCCACTTT.

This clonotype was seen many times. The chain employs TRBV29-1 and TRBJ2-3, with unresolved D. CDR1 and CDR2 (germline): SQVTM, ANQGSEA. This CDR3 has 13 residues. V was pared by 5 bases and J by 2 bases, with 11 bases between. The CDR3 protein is CSVFPPFTDTQYF. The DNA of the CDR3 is TGCAGCGTTTTCCCCCCCTTCACAGATACGCAGTATTTT.

The CDR3 here is CATSRVAGLGNTIYF. CDR3 sequence (DNA): TGTGCCACCAGCAGAGTGGCAGGGCTTGGAAACACCATATATTTT. This rearrangement joins TRBV15 to TRBJ1-3, with TRBD1 as a possible D gene (5 bases). Trimming took 1 base from V and 3 from J, leaving 10 bases between them. This CDR3 contains 15 residues. Germline V lookup: CDR1 LNHNV, CDR2 YYDKDF (reference sequence). Together with reference TRBV15 and TRBJ1-3, the CDR3 gives the full variable domain: DAMVIQNPRYQVTQFGKPVTLSCSQTLNHNVMYWYQQKSSQAPKLLFHYYDKDFNNEADTPDNFQSRRPNTSFCFLDIRSPGLGDTAMYLCATSRVAGLGNTIYFGEGSWLTVV.

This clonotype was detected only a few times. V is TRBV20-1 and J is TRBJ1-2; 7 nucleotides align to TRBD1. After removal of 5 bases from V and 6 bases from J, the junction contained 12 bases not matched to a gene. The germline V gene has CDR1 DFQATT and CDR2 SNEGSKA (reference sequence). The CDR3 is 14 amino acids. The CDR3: CSALPLGGYDGYTF. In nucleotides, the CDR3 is TGCAGTGCTCTACCACTAGGGGGCTACGATGGCTACACCTTC.

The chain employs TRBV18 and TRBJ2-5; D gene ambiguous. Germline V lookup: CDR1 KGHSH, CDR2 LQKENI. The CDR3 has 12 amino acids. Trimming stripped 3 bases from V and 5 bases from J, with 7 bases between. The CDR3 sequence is CASSPADETQYF. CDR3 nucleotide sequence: TGTGCCAGCTCACCCGCCGACGAGACCCAGTACTTC.

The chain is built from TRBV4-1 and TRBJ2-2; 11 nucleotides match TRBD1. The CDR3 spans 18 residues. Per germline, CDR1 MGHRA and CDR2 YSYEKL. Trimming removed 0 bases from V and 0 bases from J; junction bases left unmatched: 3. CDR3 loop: CASSQDWGQGANTGELFF. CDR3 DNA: TGCGCCAGCAGCCAAGATTGGGGACAGGGGGCGAACACCGGGGAGCTGTTTTTT.

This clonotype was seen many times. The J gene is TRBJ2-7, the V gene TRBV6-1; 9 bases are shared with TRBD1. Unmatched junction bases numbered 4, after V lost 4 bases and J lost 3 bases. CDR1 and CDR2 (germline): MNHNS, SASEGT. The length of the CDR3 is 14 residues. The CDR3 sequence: CASSAGQGNYEQYF. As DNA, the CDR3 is TGTGCCAGCAGTGCTGGACAGGGGAACTACGAGCAGTACTTC.

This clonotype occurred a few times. For the CDR3, the DNA is TGTGCCAGCAGTTTAGCCCGGACAGGGGACGAGCAGTACTTC. Protein: CASSLARTGDEQYF. The chain has TRBV12-3 or TRBV12-4 and TRBJ2-7, with 9 bases fitting TRBD1. The CDR3 loop spans 14 amino acids. V was clipped by 0 bases and J by 5 bases; unmatched bases: 2.

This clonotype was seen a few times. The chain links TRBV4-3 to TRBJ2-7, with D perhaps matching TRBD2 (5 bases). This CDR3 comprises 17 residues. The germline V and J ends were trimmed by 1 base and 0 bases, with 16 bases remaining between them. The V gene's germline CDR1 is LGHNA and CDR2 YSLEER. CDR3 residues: CASSQAGRLPSSYEQYF. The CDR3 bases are TGCGCCAGCAGCCAAGCGGGAAGATTGCCTAGCTCCTACGAGCAGTACTTC.

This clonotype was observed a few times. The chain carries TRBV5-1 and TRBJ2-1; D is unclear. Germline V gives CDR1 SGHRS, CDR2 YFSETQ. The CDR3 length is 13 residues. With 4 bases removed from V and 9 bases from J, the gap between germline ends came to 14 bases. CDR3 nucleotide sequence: TGCGCCAGCAGCCCACCATGGAGAGGTGAGCAGTTCTTC. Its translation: CASSPPWRGEQFF.

The chain's CDR3 is CASSLTEVSYGYTF. CDR3 in DNA: TGCGCCAGCAGCTTGACAGAAGTCTCCTATGGCTACACCTTC. The V call is TRBV5-1, the J call TRBJ1-2; D unclear. With 1 base removed from V and 4 bases from J, the gap between germline ends came to 11 bases. The CDR3 is 14 amino acids. Germline values: CDR1 SGHRS, CDR2 YFSETQ.

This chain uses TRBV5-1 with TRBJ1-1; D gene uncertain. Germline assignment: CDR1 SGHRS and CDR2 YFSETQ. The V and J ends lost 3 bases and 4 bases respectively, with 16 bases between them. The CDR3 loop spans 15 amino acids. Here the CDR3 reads CASSSEGTATTEAFF. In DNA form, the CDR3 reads TGCGCCAGCAGCTCCGAGGGAACAGCCACCACTGAAGCTTTCTTT.

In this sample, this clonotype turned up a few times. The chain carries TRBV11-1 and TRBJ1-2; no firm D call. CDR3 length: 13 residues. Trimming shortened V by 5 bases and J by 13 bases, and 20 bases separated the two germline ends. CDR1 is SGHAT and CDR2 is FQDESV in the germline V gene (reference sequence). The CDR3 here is CASSQDASTSCTF. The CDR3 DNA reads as TGTGCCAGCAGCCAAGACGCGTCGACATCTTGCACCTTC. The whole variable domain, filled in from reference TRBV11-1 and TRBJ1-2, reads EAEVAQSPRYKITEKSQAVAFWCDPISGHATLYWYRQILGQGPELLVQFQDESVVDDSQLPKDRFSAERLKGVDSTLKIQPAELGDSAMYLCASSQDASTSCTFGSGTRLTVV.

The CDR3 spells CATLERGTYQETQYF. CDR3 in DNA: TGTGCCACCTTGGAGCGGGGGACGTACCAAGAGACCCAGTACTTC. The chain combines TRBV2 with TRBJ2-5; 8 nucleotides line up with TRBD2. The V and J ends lost 10 bases and 0 bases, in that order; junction bases with no gene match: 10. This CDR3 has 15 amino acids. CDR1 and CDR2 (germline): SNHLY, FYNNEI.